A single sample gave rise to the 20 T cell receptor beta chains below, sequenced in a study. TCRdb ran MiXCR on the 5' RACE reads and lists one entry per CDR3 protein. The sample yields tens of thousands of distinct CDR3 sequences, 25% to 30% seen once. Sequenced input: naive CD4+ T cells sorted from blood. Stated subset: naive CD4+ T cells, CD4+CD45RA+CD25-. All receptors derive from a female donor with breast cancer.

This clonotype has more than one count but fewer than ten. V gene TRBV5-1 combines with J gene TRBJ2-3; 9 bases fit TRBD2. Losses at the gene ends were 4 bases for V and 2 bases for J; bases not matched to a gene: 8. CDR1 and CDR2 from the germline V gene are SGHRS and YFSETQ. The CDR3 spans 16 residues. The CDR3 is CASSATSGGYTDTQYF. The CDR3 DNA follows: TGCGCCAGCAGCGCGACTAGCGGAGGATACACAGATACGCAGTATTTT.

This clonotype was seen only a few times. This sequence joins TRBV6-5 and TRBJ2-2; 10 bases match TRBD1. Per germline, CDR1 MNHEY and CDR2 SVGAGI. The V gene end was trimmed by 8 bases and the J gene end by 6 bases; junction bases not matched to a gene: 9. CDR3 length: 15 amino acids. CDR3 in amino acids: CASLTGQGIAGELFF. CDR3 bases: TGTGCCAGCCTTACGGGACAGGGGATCGCCGGGGAGCTGTTTTTT.

This clonotype was observed many times. This chain uses TRBV4-2 with TRBJ1-1; D unclear. V shed 0 bases and J shed 4 bases, with 6 bases lying between them. Germline V CDR1 and CDR2: LGHNA, YNFKEQ. The CDR3 runs 13 residues. The CDR3 DNA sequence: TGTGCCAGCAGCCAAGATTCGGTCACTGAAGCTTTCTTT. Encoded protein: CASSQDSVTEAFF.

This clonotype occurred a few times. V usage is TRBV27 and J usage is TRBJ2-1; 13 nucleotides agree with TRBD2. Germline V gene data show CDR1 as MNHEY and CDR2 as SMNVEV (reference sequence). This CDR3 has 17 amino acids. With V trimmed by 3 bases and J by 6 bases, 8 bases remained unmatched. The chain's CDR3 is CASSFASGTSGTNEQFF. Here the CDR3 DNA reads TGTGCCAGCAGTTTTGCCTCCGGGACTAGCGGGACCAATGAGCAGTTCTTC.

The chain recombines TRBV12-3 or TRBV12-4 with TRBJ2-2; 9 nucleotides agree with TRBD2. With V trimmed by 6 bases and J by 6 bases, 8 bases remained unmatched. The CDR3 extends over 15 amino acids. CDR3 nucleotides: TGTGCCAGCAGGCCTAGCGGGGTCGGACCCGGGGAGCTGTTTTTT. Residues: CASRPSGVGPGELFF.

This clonotype was observed a few times. The chain has TRBV7-2 and TRBJ2-3; possibly TRBD1 for D (5 bases). The V and J ends lost 5 bases and 2 bases respectively, with 11 bases between them. Germline V gene sequence: CDR1 SGHTA, CDR2 FQGNSA. There are 14 residues in the CDR3. CDR3 protein: CASSLGQATDTQYF. DNA of the CDR3: TGTGCCAGCAGCCTCGGACAAGCCACAGATACGCAGTATTTT. Together with reference TRBV7-2 and TRBJ2-3, the CDR3 gives the full variable domain: GAGVSQSPSNKVTEKGKDVELRCDPISGHTALYWYRQSLGQGLEFLIYFQGNSAPDKSGLPSDRFSAERTGGSVSTLTIQRTQQEDSAVYLCASSLGQATDTQYFGPGTRLTVL.

In its sample, this clonotype was seen a few times. The chain employs TRBV20-1 and TRBJ2-2; 7 positions agree with TRBD2. Germline lookup yields CDR1 DFQATT and CDR2 SNEGSKA (reference sequence). With V trimmed by 4 bases and J by 7 bases, 12 bases remained unmatched. The CDR3 totals 15 residues. The CDR3, as DNA: TGCAGTGCTAACGACGGCCCTGAGCGGGGCGGGGAGCTGTTTTTT. It yields the protein CSANDGPERGGELFF.

The V gene is TRBV4-1, the J gene TRBJ2-7; TRBD1 might be the D (5 bases). Germline CDR1 is MGHRA and CDR2 is YSYEKL. The ends were cut back, 3 bases at V and 3 bases at J, with 15 bases in the middle. CDR3 length: 15 amino acids. The CDR3, as DNA: TGCGCCAGCAGCCATCAGGCAGGGATGGTCTACGAGCAGTACTTC. Translation: CASSHQAGMVYEQYF.

This clonotype was observed a few times. This chain links TRBV20-1 with TRBJ2-1; D remains unclear. This CDR3 region has 14 residues. Germline-derived CDR1 and CDR2 are DFQATT and SNEGSKA (reference sequence). V was trimmed by 1 base and J by 4 bases, leaving 11 bases between them. CDR3 bases: TGCAGTGCTAGAGGCCAAATCGGGTACAATGAGCAGTTCTTC. Amino acids: CSARGQIGYNEQFF.

This chain connects TRBV27 to TRBJ1-1; D call uncertain. This CDR3 comprises 15 residues. V dropped 6 bases and J dropped 6 bases, with 20 bases sitting between them. Per germline, CDR1 MNHEY and CDR2 SMNVEV (reference sequence). CDR3 loop: CASSPYVTAGSEAFF. Written as DNA, the CDR3 is TGTGCCAGCAGCCCCTACGTCACGGCCGGGTCTGAAGCTTTCTTT.

This sequence joins TRBV5-1 and TRBJ2-3; weak D call: TRBD1 (5 bases). There are 14 residues in the CDR3. Germline V gene data show CDR1 as SGHRS and CDR2 as YFSETQ. V was trimmed by 0 bases and J by 1 base, leaving 6 bases between them. The DNA for the CDR3 is TGCGCCAGCAGCTTGGAAGGGGGCACAGATACGCAGTATTTT. Protein product: CASSLEGGTDTQYF.

A note on this clonotype: In this CDR3 the conserved last residue, phenylalanine or tryptophan, is missing, so a read error is likely. The chain carries TRBV29-1 and TRBJ1-2; D uncertain. V shed 7 bases and J shed 6 bases, with 9 bases lying between them. Germline-derived CDR1 and CDR2 are SQVTM and ANQGSEA. This CDR3 spans 10 amino acids. For the CDR3, the DNA is TGCAGCGCCGCCCAGGATGGCTACACCGTC. Translation gives CSAAQDGYTV.

A single count supports this clonotype. This sequence joins TRBV20-1 and TRBJ1-3; D is undetermined. Trimming removed 1 base from V and 2 bases from J, with 12 bases in between. Looked up from germline, CDR1 is DFQATT and CDR2 is SNEGSKA (reference sequence). The CDR3 contains 15 residues. This chain's CDR3 is CSARGAPGPGNTIYF. The CDR3 region has the DNA TGCAGTGCTAGAGGAGCCCCTGGCCCTGGAAACACCATATATTTT.

In its sample, this clonotype was seen many times. The chain combines TRBV29-1 with TRBJ2-5, with a weak D call TRBD1 (5 bases). The CDR3 runs 13 residues. Trimming took off 3 bases at V and 5 bases at J, with 13 bases between the two ends. CDR1 is SQVTM, CDR2 ANQGSEA, per germline. This CDR3 reads CSVDPGSGETQYF. CDR3 coding DNA: TGCAGCGTTGATCCCGGGTCAGGGGAGACCCAGTACTTC.

The chain links TRBV7-3 to TRBJ2-2, with D maybe TRBD2 (6 bases). CDR1 SGHTA and CDR2 FQGTGA come from the germline V gene. V dropped 7 bases and J dropped 0 bases, with 9 bases sitting between them. This CDR3 region has 14 residues. The CDR3 bases are TGTGCCAGCATCACGGGGGCGAACACCGGGGAGCTGTTTTTT. The encoded protein is CASITGANTGELFF.

In this sample, this clonotype turned up a few times. The gene calls are TRBV5-1 and TRBJ2-1, with 11 bases aligning to TRBD2. Trimming at V came to 4 bases and at J to 6 bases, leaving 9 bases not matched to a gene. Germline V gene sequence: CDR1 SGHRS, CDR2 YFSETQ. CDR3 length equals 16 residues. This CDR3 is CASSPPVAGGRNEQFF. The CDR3 nucleotides read TGCGCCAGCAGCCCGCCAGTAGCGGGGGGGCGCAATGAGCAGTTCTTC.

In its sample, this clonotype was seen many times. V gene TRBV6-1 combines with J gene TRBJ1-5; D uncertain. The germline CDR1 and CDR2 sequences are MNHNS and SASEGT. The CDR3 runs 12 residues. The V end was cut by 2 bases, the J end by 5 bases, with 4 bases between. The CDR3 reads CASSENDQPQHF. DNA for the CDR3: TGTGCCAGCAGTGAAAATGATCAGCCCCAGCATTTT.

This clonotype showed up just a few times. The J gene is TRBJ1-1, the V gene TRBV6-1; possibly TRBD1 for D (6 bases). V lost 3 bases to trimming and J lost 7 bases, with 12 bases between them. This CDR3 contains 13 residues. Germline V CDR1 and CDR2: MNHNS, SASEGT. This CDR3 reads CASSDHNRDEAFF. The CDR3 bases are TGTGCCAGCAGTGATCACAACAGGGATGAAGCTTTCTTT.

About this clonotype: Just one base apart from a much larger clone, this may be a read error. V usage is TRBV12-3 or TRBV12-4 and J usage is TRBJ2-2; a possible D gene is TRBD2 (5 bases). This CDR3 has 12 residues. The CDR3 DNA reads TGTGCCAGTCAAGGTTACACCGGGGAGCTGCTTTTT. Its protein product is CASQGYTGELLF.

There are many counts of this clonotype. The V gene is TRBV20-1, the J gene TRBJ2-1; 7 nucleotides align to TRBD1. Unmatched junction bases numbered 8, after V lost 0 bases and J lost 3 bases. The CDR3 is made up of 16 amino acids. Per the germline V gene, CDR1 is DFQATT and CDR2 is SNEGSKA (reference sequence). The CDR3 is CSARDAGTEIYNEQFF. The CDR3 DNA sequence: TGCAGTGCTAGAGATGCCGGGACAGAGATCTACAATGAGCAGTTCTTC.